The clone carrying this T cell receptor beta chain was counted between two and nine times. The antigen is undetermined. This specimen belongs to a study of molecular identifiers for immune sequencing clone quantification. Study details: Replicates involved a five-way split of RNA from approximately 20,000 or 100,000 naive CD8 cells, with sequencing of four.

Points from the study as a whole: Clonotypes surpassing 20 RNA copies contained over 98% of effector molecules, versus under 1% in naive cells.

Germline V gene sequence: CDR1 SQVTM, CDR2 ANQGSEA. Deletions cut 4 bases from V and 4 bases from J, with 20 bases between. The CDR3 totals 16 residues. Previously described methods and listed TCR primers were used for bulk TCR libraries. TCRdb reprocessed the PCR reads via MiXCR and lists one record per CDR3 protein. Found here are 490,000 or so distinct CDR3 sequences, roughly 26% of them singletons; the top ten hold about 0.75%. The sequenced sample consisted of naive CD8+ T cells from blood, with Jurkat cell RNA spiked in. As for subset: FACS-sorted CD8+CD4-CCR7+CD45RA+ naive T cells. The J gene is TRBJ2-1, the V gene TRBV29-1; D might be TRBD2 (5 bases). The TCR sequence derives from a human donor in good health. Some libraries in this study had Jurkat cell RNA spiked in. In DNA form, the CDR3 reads TGCAGCGTTGCACGAACTTTTCCGACTACTTACAATGAGCAGTTCTTC. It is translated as CSVARTFPTTYNEQFF.